This T cell receptor beta chain was recorded in a study of regulatory T cells in long-lasting Graves disease. The study's findings and limits: Persistent Graves' patients showed less TCR diversity than newly diagnosed patients showed.

For TCR beta, libraries came from iRepertoire HTBI primers and Arm-PCR of CDR3 regions. TCRdb fed the multiplex PCR reads into MiXCR, producing one record per CDR3 protein. The table has 300,000 to 400,000 distinct CDR3 sequences, around 15% seen once. Time point defined: newly diagnosed GD, antithyroid drugs for less than 3 months. Researchers made the TCR library from RNA that was extracted from PBMCs. Into tubes containing EDTA, approximately 8.5 milliliters of peripheral blood were drawn. In its sample, this clonotype was seen many times. Its antigen is unidentified. This clonotype originated in a female donor with Graves disease. Sequenced material: peripheral blood mononuclear cells (PBMCs), taken at new diagnosis, from a patient treated with antithyroid drugs.

This CDR3 is CSARIAGGQETQYF. The DNA for the CDR3 is TGCAGTGCTAGAATAGCGGGAGGCCAAGAGACCCAGTACTTC. This sequence joins TRBV20-1 and TRBJ2-5; 10 bases fit TRBD2. Germline loops: CDR1 DFQATT, CDR2 SNEGSKA (reference sequence). Trimming at V came to 2 bases and at J to 1 base, leaving 1 base not matched to a gene. The CDR3 totals 14 residues.